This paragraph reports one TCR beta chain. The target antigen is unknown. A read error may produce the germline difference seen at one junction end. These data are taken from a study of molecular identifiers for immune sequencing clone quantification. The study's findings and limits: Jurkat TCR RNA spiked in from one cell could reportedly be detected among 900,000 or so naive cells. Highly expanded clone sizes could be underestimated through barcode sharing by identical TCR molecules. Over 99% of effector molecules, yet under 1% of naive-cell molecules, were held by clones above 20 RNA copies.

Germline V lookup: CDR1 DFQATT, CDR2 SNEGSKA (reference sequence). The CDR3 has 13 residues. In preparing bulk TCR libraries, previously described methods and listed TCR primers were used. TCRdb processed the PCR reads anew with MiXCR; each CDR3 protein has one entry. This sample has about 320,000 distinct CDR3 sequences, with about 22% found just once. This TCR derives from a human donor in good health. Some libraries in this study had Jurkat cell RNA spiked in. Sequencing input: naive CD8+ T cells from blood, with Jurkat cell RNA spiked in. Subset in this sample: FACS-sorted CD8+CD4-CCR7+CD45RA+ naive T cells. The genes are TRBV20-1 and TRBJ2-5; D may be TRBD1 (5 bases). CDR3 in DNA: TGCAGTGCTCGCCAGGGAAATGAAGAGCCCCAGTACTTC. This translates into CSARQGNEEPQYF.